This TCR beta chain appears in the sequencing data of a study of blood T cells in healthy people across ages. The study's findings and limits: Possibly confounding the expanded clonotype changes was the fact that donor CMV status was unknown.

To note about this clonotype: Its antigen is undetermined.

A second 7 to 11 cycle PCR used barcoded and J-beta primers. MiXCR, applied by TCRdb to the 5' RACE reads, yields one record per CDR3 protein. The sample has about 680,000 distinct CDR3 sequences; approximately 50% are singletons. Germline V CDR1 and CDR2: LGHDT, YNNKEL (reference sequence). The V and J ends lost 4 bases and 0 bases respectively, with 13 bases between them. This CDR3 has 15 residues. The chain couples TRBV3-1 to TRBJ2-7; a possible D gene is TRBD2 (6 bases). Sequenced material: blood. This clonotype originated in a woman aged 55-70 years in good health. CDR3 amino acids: CASSPLALSSYEQYF. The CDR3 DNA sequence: TGTGCCAGCAGCCCCCTAGCGCTTAGCTCCTACGAGCAGTACTTC.